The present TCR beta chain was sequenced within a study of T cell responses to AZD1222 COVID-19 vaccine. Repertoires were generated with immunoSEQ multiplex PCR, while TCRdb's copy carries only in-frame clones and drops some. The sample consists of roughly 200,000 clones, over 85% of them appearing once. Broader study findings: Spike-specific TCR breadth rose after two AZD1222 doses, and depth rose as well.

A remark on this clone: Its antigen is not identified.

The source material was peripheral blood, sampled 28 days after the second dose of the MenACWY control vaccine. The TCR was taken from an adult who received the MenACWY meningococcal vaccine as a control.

Here the CDR3 DNA reads TGCAGCGTTGTAGAGGGACCCTCTGCCATTCAGTACTTC. Protein: CSVVEGPSAIQYF. J is TRBJ2-4 and V is TRBV29-1, with D perhaps assigned TRBD1 or TRBD2 (5 bases each). The CDR3 has 13 residues. The germline V gene has CDR1 SQVTM and CDR2 ANQGSEA. Deletions cut 4 bases from V and 9 bases from J, with 16 bases between.